The 17 T cell receptor beta chains listed next were all sequenced from one sample in a study of T cell changes during pregnancy in multiple sclerosis. Sequenced by immunoSEQ multiplex PCR; TCRdb stores in-frame clones only, minus some. The sample consists of approximately 100,000 clones, roughly 93% of them appearing once. Sequencing used peripheral blood, obtained before pregnancy. These receptors all stem from a female donor with multiple sclerosis, enrolled in a pregnancy study.

The chain couples TRBV7-9 to TRBJ2-1; 14 bases match TRBD2. In germline, CDR1 is SEHNR, CDR2 FQNEAQ (reference sequence). V lost 5 bases to trimming and J lost 8 bases; unmatched junction nucleotides: 2. The CDR3 has 14 residues. CDR3 sequence reads: CASSLGLAGDEQFF. The CDR3 DNA reads TGTGCCAGCAGCCTGGGACTAGCGGGAGATGAGCAGTTCTTC.

The rearrangement uses TRBV14 and TRBJ2-1, with 8 bases lining up with TRBD2. Per the germline V gene, CDR1 is SGHDN and CDR2 is FVKESK. This CDR3 is 16 amino acids long. V gave up 4 bases and J gave up 1 base; unmatched junction bases: 6. The CDR3 DNA is TGTGCCAGCAGCCCAACTAGCGGACGGTCCTACAATGAGCAGTTCTTC. It encodes CASSPTSGRSYNEQFF.

V gene TRBV28 combines with J gene TRBJ2-7; maybe TRBD1 (6 bases). The CDR3 extends over 13 amino acids. CDR1 MDHEN and CDR2 SYDVKM come from the germline V gene. V was cut by 2 bases and J by 3 bases, with 8 bases left in between. The DNA for the CDR3 is TGTGCCAGCAGTTTACCGGACAGCTACGAGCAGTACTTC. Translated: CASSLPDSYEQYF.

The rearrangement joins TRBV19 to TRBJ1-1; D is possibly TRBD1 (5 bases). Trimming pared 5 bases from V and 3 bases from J, leaving 16 bases between. The CDR3 runs to 15 residues. Per germline, CDR1 LNHDA and CDR2 SQIVND (reference sequence). CDR3 bases: TGTGCCAGTAGTTCTCGGACCGGGGGGGACACTGAAGCTTTCTTT. This encodes CASSSRTGGDTEAFF.

The CDR3 DNA follows: TGCGCCAGCAGTCGGACTAGGGACAATGAGCAGTTCTTC. This codes for CASSRTRDNEQFF. The chain employs TRBV5-1 and TRBJ2-1; TRBD2 matches 7 bases. From germline, CDR1 is SGHRS and CDR2 YFSETQ. V shed 5 bases and J 5 bases; nucleotides not matched to a gene: 4. The CDR3 contains 13 residues.

The rearrangement uses TRBV11-3 and TRBJ1-1; D might be TRBD1 (5 bases). The CDR3 is 14 residues long. Trimming took off 3 bases at V and 8 bases at J, with 16 bases between the two ends. Germline CDR1 SGHNT, CDR2 YENEEA. The CDR3 loop reads CASSLGRRGVEAFF. DNA of the CDR3: TGTGCCAGCAGCTTGGGTCGTAGGGGCGTCGAAGCTTTCTTT.

V gene TRBV6-1 combines with J gene TRBJ2-6, with a tentative D call TRBD1 (6 bases). Trimming took off 5 bases at V and 1 base at J, with 6 bases between the two ends. The CDR3 length is 14 residues. Germline V CDR1 and CDR2: MNHNS, SASEGT. This CDR3 is CASSTGSGANVLTF. CDR3 DNA: TGTGCCAGCAGTACAGGGTCTGGGGCCAACGTCCTGACTTTC.

Only one count was recorded for this clone. The chain recombines TRBV29-1 with TRBJ2-1, with a weak D call TRBD1 (5 bases). From germline, CDR1 is SQVTM and CDR2 ANQGSEA. The CDR3 has 14 residues. V was trimmed by 1 base and J by 8 bases, leaving 15 bases between them. The CDR3 bases are TGCAGCGTTGAAGGGGGAATGGGGCCGTATGAGCAGTTCTTC. Encoded protein: CSVEGGMGPYEQFF.

The gene calls are TRBV28 and TRBJ2-1; possibly TRBD2 for D (6 bases). The germline gives CDR1 MDHEN, CDR2 SYDVKM. V lost 5 bases and J 2 bases, leaving 10 bases between the germline ends. CDR3 length: 14 residues. In DNA, the CDR3 is TGTGCCAGCAGTCCGGGCGGGACCTACAATGAGCAGTTCTTC. It codes for CASSPGGTYNEQFF.

This chain uses TRBV6-4 with TRBJ2-3, with no clear D. CDR3 length: 13 residues. Germline V gene sequence: CDR1 MRHNA, CDR2 SNTAGT. The V gene lost 1 base and the J gene lost 3 bases, with 5 bases spanning the gap. This CDR3 reads CASSDFRTDTQYF. As DNA, the CDR3 is TGTGCCAGCAGTGACTTCAGGACAGATACGCAGTATTTT.

This rearrangement joins TRBV5-1 to TRBJ2-2; 7 bases map to TRBD1. The CDR3 extends over 15 amino acids. The germline V gene has CDR1 SGHRS and CDR2 YFSETQ. The V segment lost 4 bases and the J segment 7 bases; nucleotides outside the gene matches: 10. Written as DNA, the CDR3 is TGCGCCAGCAGCCTAGAGAGGGGGCTAGACGGGGAGCTGTTTTTT. Protein: CASSLERGLDGELFF.

This chain's CDR3 is CASSSQTGLPPGYTF. The CDR3 DNA is TGTGCCAGCAGCTCACAAACAGGTCTCCCTCCTGGCTACACCTTC. The rearrangement links TRBV7-9 to TRBJ1-2, with TRBD1 as a possible D gene (5 bases). This CDR3 is 15 amino acids long. Germline V gene sequence: CDR1 SEHNR, CDR2 FQNEAQ (reference sequence). Trimming took 4 bases from V and 7 from J, leaving 19 bases between them.

This rearrangement joins TRBV11-2 to TRBJ2-2, with 12 bases that match TRBD2. Germline assignment: CDR1 SGHAT and CDR2 FQNNGV. V lost 4 bases to trimming and J lost 4 bases; unmatched junction nucleotides: 4. This CDR3 has 16 residues. The CDR3 sequence: CASSSGTSGPTGELFF. CDR3 in DNA: TGTGCCAGCAGCTCTGGGACTAGCGGGCCCACCGGGGAGCTGTTTTTT.

The chain recombines TRBV7-9 with TRBJ2-7; 8 bases line up with TRBD1. Looked up from germline, CDR1 is SEHNR and CDR2 is FQNEAQ (reference sequence). With 1 base clipped from V and 5 bases from J, the junction kept 4 bases outside the gene matches. The CDR3 loop spans 14 amino acids. The CDR3 sequence is CASSLEQGANEQYF. The CDR3 region has the DNA TGTGCCAGCAGCTTAGAGCAGGGGGCAAACGAGCAGTACTTC.

This clone has just one count. V usage is TRBV11-2 and J usage is TRBJ2-7; D gene unclear. V lost 1 base, J lost 5 bases, and 9 bases lay in between. The CDR3 length is 13 residues. Germline V lookup: CDR1 SGHAT, CDR2 FQNNGV. CDR3 sequence reads: CASSLVSYHEQYF. CDR3 bases: TGTGCCAGCAGCTTAGTAAGCTACCACGAGCAGTACTTC.

V is TRBV7-9 and J is TRBJ2-3, with 9 nucleotides matching TRBD1. V shed 0 bases and J 3 bases; nucleotides not matched to a gene: 4. CDR1 and CDR2 from the germline V gene are SEHNR and FQNEAQ (reference sequence). This CDR3 is built from 16 residues. CDR3 protein: CASSLARTGETDTQYF. The CDR3 DNA is TGTGCCAGCAGCTTAGCGAGGACAGGGGAAACAGATACGCAGTATTTT.

V and J are TRBV4-1 and TRBJ2-7; no firm D call. This CDR3 spans 14 amino acids. Trimming left V 0 bases short and J 3 bases short, with 9 bases between. Germline V gives CDR1 MGHRA, CDR2 YSYEKL. Here the CDR3 reads CASSQETASYEQYF. In DNA, the CDR3 is TGCGCCAGCAGCCAAGAAACAGCCAGCTACGAGCAGTACTTC.